A single sample gave rise to the 9 T cell receptor beta chains below, sequenced in a study of blood T cell repertoires in COVID-19. The assay was immunoSEQ multiplex PCR, and TCRdb's table has in-frame clones only and misses some. In the table there are some 220,000 clones, around 82% of which are singletons. Sequencing used peripheral blood. Every receptor here comes from a woman younger than 45 who had recovered from COVID-19.

The V gene is TRBV28, the J gene TRBJ1-1, with D possibly matching TRBD1 (6 bases). Looked up from germline, CDR1 is MDHEN and CDR2 is SYDVKM. Trimming shortened V by 2 bases and J by 2 bases, and 12 bases separated the two germline ends. This CDR3 has 15 residues. The CDR3 DNA follows: TGTGCCAGCAGTTTAACAGGGTGGACCAACACTGAAGCTTTCTTT. Translating it yields CASSLTGWTNTEAFF.

V usage is TRBV28 and J usage is TRBJ1-3; possibly TRBD1 for D (6 bases). V lost 6 bases to trimming and J lost 0 bases, with 12 bases between them. Germline values: CDR1 MDHEN, CDR2 SYDVKM. The CDR3 is made up of 15 amino acids. The CDR3 region is CASRMDRFSGNTIYF. CDR3 sequence (DNA): TGTGCCAGCAGGATGGACAGATTCTCTGGAAACACCATATATTTT.

The chain couples TRBV30 to TRBJ1-1; D is ambiguous. The CDR3 consists of 13 residues. Germline V gene data show CDR1 as GTSNPN and CDR2 as SVGIG (reference sequence). Trimming removed 2 bases at V and 0 bases at J, with 7 bases between. The CDR3 coding sequence is TGTGCCTGGAGTTTAGCTATGAACACTGAAGCTTTCTTT. Its protein product is CAWSLAMNTEAFF.

The rearrangement links TRBV6-5 to TRBJ1-1; D is uncertain. The CDR3 is 11 residues long. With 8 bases removed from V and 9 bases from J, the gap between germline ends came to 13 bases. Looked up from germline, CDR1 is MNHEY and CDR2 is SVGAGI. The CDR3 protein is CASSREEKAFF. The CDR3 DNA sequence: TGTGCCAGCTCTCGAGAGGAGAAAGCTTTCTTT.

The chain is built from TRBV28 and TRBJ2-2; D gene unclear. The CDR3 length is 15 residues. V dropped 3 bases and J dropped 2 bases, with 10 bases sitting between them. The V gene's germline CDR1 is MDHEN and CDR2 SYDVKM. The CDR3 spells CASSLIVGNTGELFF. CDR3 DNA sequence: TGTGCCAGCAGTTTGATTGTTGGCAACACCGGGGAGCTGTTTTTT. The variable domain in full, completed from reference TRBV28 and TRBJ2-2, reads DVKVTQSSRYLVKRTGEKVFLECVQDMDHENMFWYRQDPGLGLRLIYFSYDVKMKEKGDIPEGYSVSREKKERFSLILESASTNQTSMYLCASSLIVGNTGELFFGEGSRLTVL.

The J gene is TRBJ2-7, the V gene TRBV5-1; 9 bases are shared with TRBD2. This CDR3 comprises 15 residues. V trimming: 0 bases; J trimming: 2 bases; junction bases outside the gene matches: 3. CDR1 is SGHRS, CDR2 YFSETQ, per germline. The CDR3 bases are TGCGCCAGCAGCTTGGCTTCTAGCGGGACCTACGAGCAGTACTTC. Encoded protein: CASSLASSGTYEQYF.

The CDR3 is CATYPGGPLSYEQYF. CDR3 nucleotides: TGTGCCACCTATCCAGGAGGGCCACTTTCCTACGAGCAGTACTTC. The rearrangement joins TRBV28 to TRBJ2-7; D might be TRBD2 (6 bases). The CDR3 contains 15 residues. Germline values: CDR1 MDHEN, CDR2 SYDVKM. Trimming shortened V by 10 bases and J by 1 base, and 20 bases separated the two germline ends.

This chain's CDR3 is CASSLGTVTGELFF. The CDR3 DNA is TGTGCCAGCAGCTTAGGGACAGTCACCGGGGAGCTGTTTTTT. The rearrangement uses TRBV11-3 and TRBJ2-2; weak D call: TRBD1 (6 bases). The CDR3 covers 14 residues. V was trimmed by 1 base and J by 4 bases, leaving 7 bases between them. Germline V gene lookup returns CDR1 SGHNT and CDR2 YENEEA.

The rearrangement links TRBV5-8 to TRBJ2-2; the match to TRBD1 covers 7 bases. J was trimmed by 6 bases and V by 7 bases; bases with no gene match: 6. CDR3 length equals 13 residues. CDR1 SGHTS and CDR2 YDEGEE come from the germline V gene. CDR3 bases: TGTGCCAGCCGTCGACAGGGCGCCGGGGAGCTGTTTTTT. Residues: CASRRQGAGELFF.